This is a list of T cell receptor beta chains from one sample in a study of monozygotic twins with inflammatory bowel disease. TCRdb re-called the 5' RACE reads, yielding one record per CDR3 amino acid sequence without DNA. The sample includes around 450,000 distinct CDR3 sequences. Input material: blood. The receptors stem from a human donor with ulcerative colitis or Crohn's disease, or a healthy co-twin of an affected twin (not recorded which). CDR3s include the opening cysteine and the closing phenylalanine or tryptophan. Each record gives: V gene, J gene, CDR3 protein.

TRBV5-4,TRBJ2-2,CASSPRTSGITGELFF
TRBV19,TRBJ1-5,CASSQGNQPQHF
TRBV6-6,TRBJ2-6,CASLRGSGANVLTF
TRBV24-1,TRBJ2-5,CATSEGPQETQYF
TRBV18,TRBJ2-1,CASSLTGGFSYNEQFF
TRBV9,TRBJ1-1,CASSLYQFTEAFF
TRBV2,TRBJ2-7,CASRLSGGTYEQYF
TRBV12-3/TRBV12-4,TRBJ2-7,CASSSRDRKNEQYF
TRBV4-3,TRBJ2-7,CASSLTGTGVDEQYF
TRBV20-1,TRBJ2-3,CSASRVAGFTDTQYF
TRBV20-1,TRBJ2-7,CSAYGGYEQYF
TRBV12-3/TRBV12-4,TRBJ2-1,CASSLSGPGEEKFF
TRBV20-1,TRBJ1-2,CSASRQENYGYTF
TRBV6-1,TRBJ2-3,CASLSRGGGARKDTQYF
TRBV20-1,TRBJ2-1,CSADGGSYNEQFF
TRBV6-1,TRBJ2-5,CASIFASVETQYF
TRBV20-1,TRBJ2-7,CSVRGFGLAGREGEQYF
TRBV12-3/TRBV12-4,TRBJ2-7,CASSFGGDRPPYEQYF
TRBV5-1,TRBJ2-1,CASSLYTYNEQFF
TRBV5-4,TRBJ1-1,CASSRGQGFEAFF
TRBV7-2,TRBJ1-6,CASSPLSGLGISPLHF
TRBV7-2,TRBJ1-2,CASRGAPYGYTF
TRBV12-3/TRBV12-4,TRBJ1-6,CASSAQRSYNSPLHF
TRBV14,TRBJ2-7,CASSRVEDTTYEQYF
TRBV4-1,TRBJ2-6,CASSQSNRGLGANVLTF
TRBV20-1,TRBJ2-1,CSAHWGGLNNEQFF
TRBV7-2,TRBJ2-5,CASSFSKETQYF
TRBV7-2,TRBJ1-2,CASSRDRVVTNYGYTF
TRBV12-3/TRBV12-4,TRBJ2-5,CASSYRDLQETQYF
TRBV7-8,TRBJ2-1,CASSLTQGLAGGNDNEQFF
TRBV5-1,TRBJ1-2,CASRVGRLNNYGYTF
TRBV4-1,TRBJ2-3,CASSQDGADTQYF
TRBV24-1,TRBJ2-3,CATSPGGDTQYF
TRBV5-1,TRBJ2-2,CASSSRLPNTGELFF
TRBV7-9,TRBJ1-1,CASSYPGQGIMNTEAFF
TRBV4-1,TRBJ2-3,CASSIRDGTDTQYF
TRBV7-8,TRBJ2-7,CASTLDRYEQYF
TRBV7-8,TRBJ1-5,CASSPETGAYQPQHF
TRBV7-3,TRBJ2-1,CASSSGTSGGYNEQFF
TRBV4-2,TRBJ2-1,CASSQDPAGGLGFNEQFF
TRBV11-2,TRBJ2-7,CASSSGVSYEQYF
TRBV2,TRBJ2-7,CASLGLGIVQYF
TRBV5-6,TRBJ2-3,CASSFFLRDRTTDTQYF
TRBV24-1,TRBJ2-3,CATSESVADTQYF
TRBV7-2,TRBJ2-1,CASSLTGLNEQFF
TRBV4-2,TRBJ2-1,CASSQVTSGGVLFEQFF
TRBV6-1,TRBJ2-7,CASSEETVYEQYF
TRBV7-9,TRBJ2-1,CASRAGANEQFF
TRBV7-9,TRBJ1-1,CASSLSTWSYTEAFF
TRBV5-1,TRBJ2-7,CASSLSSPDQGPYEQYF